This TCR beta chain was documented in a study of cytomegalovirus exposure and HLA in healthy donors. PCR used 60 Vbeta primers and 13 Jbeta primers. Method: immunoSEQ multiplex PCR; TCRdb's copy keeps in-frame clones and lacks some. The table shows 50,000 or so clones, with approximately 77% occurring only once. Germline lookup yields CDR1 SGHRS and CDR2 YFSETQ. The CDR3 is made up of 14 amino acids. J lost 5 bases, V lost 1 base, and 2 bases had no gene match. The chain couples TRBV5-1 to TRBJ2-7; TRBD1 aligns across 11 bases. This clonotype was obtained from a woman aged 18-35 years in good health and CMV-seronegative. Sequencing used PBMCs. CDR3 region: CASSLRTGGDEQYF. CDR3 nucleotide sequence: TGCGCCAGCAGCTTGCGGACAGGGGGCGACGAGCAGTACTTC.